This is a list of T cell receptor beta chains from one sample in a study of blood T cell repertoires in COVID-19. TCRdb's copy holds only in-frame clones and misses some; the assay was immunoSEQ multiplex PCR. The data show about 230,000 clones, about 90% seen once. Specimen: PBMCs or T cells enriched from blood (not recorded which). The receptors were sampled from a woman between 25 and 40 years old with acute COVID-19. Both conserved end residues are part of each CDR3. The D gene is left open where the match is weak. Only part of the rows carry a size: once, few, many, or a class if the clone is expanded.

d_call,v_call,clone_size,j_call,cdr3_nt,cdr3_aa
-,TRBV6-1,-,TRBJ1-5,TGTGCCAGCAGTGAAACTAGGTGGGGGGTTGGCAATCAGCCCCAGCATTTT,CASSETRWGVGNQPQHF
-,TRBV3-1/TRBV3-2,-,TRBJ1-5,TGTGCCAGCAGCCGGGAGGGCCCATCTGGGAGTCAGCCCCAGCATTTT,CASSREGPSGSQPQHF
TRBD2,TRBV7-8,once,TRBJ2-5,TGTGCCAGCAGCTTCGGGGGGTCAGGGGAGACCCAGTACTTC,CASSFGGSGETQYF
TRBD2,TRBV5-1,-,TRBJ2-7,TGCGCCAGCAGCTGGTTAATTAGCGGGGGAAATTCGTACGAGCAGTACTTC,CASSWLISGGNSYEQYF
-,TRBV7-9,-,TRBJ1-1,TGTGCCAGCAGCCAGACAGCGAACACTGAAGCTTTCTTT,CASSQTANTEAFF
TRBD1,TRBV13,-,TRBJ2-7,TGTGCCAGCAGCTCTCCGCGGACAGGGGAACTTGGCGAGCAGTACTTC,CASSSPRTGELGEQYF
-,TRBV29-1,-,TRBJ2-3,TGCAGCGTTGAGGGGGCCCCCGCTTCCGATACGCAGTATTTT,CSVEGAPASDTQYF
-,TRBV5-1,-,TRBJ2-1,TGCGCCAGCAGCCCCCTCGGACAGATAGAGCAGTTCTTC,CASSPLGQIEQFF
-,TRBV18,-,TRBJ1-2,TGTGCCAGCTCACCTTTAACAGCTACCTATGGCTACACCTTC,CASSPLTATYGYTF
TRBD1,TRBV7-9,-,TRBJ1-5,TGTGCCAGCAGCGTCTTGGGACAGGGGAGAATTTGGCAGCCCCAGCATTTT,CASSVLGQGRIWQPQHF
TRBD1,TRBV3-1/TRBV3-2,-,TRBJ1-6,TGTGCCAGCAGCTTTCAGGCCGGGACAGTTAACTCACCCCTCCACTTT,CASSFQAGTVNSPLHF
-,TRBV10-3,-,TRBJ1-5,TGTGCCATCAGTGAGGCTACAGACAATCAGCCCCAGCATTTT,CAISEATDNQPQHF
-,TRBV28,once,TRBJ2-4,TGTGCCAGCAATCACGGGGACATTCAGTACTTC,CASNHGDIQYF
-,TRBV3-1/TRBV3-2,-,TRBJ2-5,TGTGCCAGCAGCCAAGCAGGGGTAGAGACCCAGTACTTC,CASSQAGVETQYF
TRBD2,TRBV30,-,TRBJ2-3,TGTGCCTGGAGATCTAATAGCGGGGTTCGGGATACGCAGTATTTT,CAWRSNSGVRDTQYF
TRBD1,TRBV7-8,-,TRBJ2-3,TGTGCCAGCAGCTTAGCGGGACAGGTTAGCACAGATACGCAGTATTTT,CASSLAGQVSTDTQYF
TRBD1,TRBV6-6,-,TRBJ2-4,TGTGCCAGCAGCCCCGACAGGGTTGGAGCCAAAAACATTCAGTACTTC,CASSPDRVGAKNIQYF
-,TRBV7-7,-,TRBJ1-1,TGTGCCAGCAGCTTTCAGGAGAACACTGAAGCTTTCTTT,CASSFQENTEAFF
TRBD1,TRBV2,-,TRBJ1-4,TGTGCCAGCAGTGGGGGACAGGCTAATGAAAAACTGTTTTTT,CASSGGQANEKLFF
-,TRBV4-1,-,TRBJ1-3,TGCGCCAGCAGCCAAGATTTTGCGGGGGGAAACACCATATATTTT,CASSQDFAGGNTIYF
TRBD2,TRBV10-3,-,TRBJ2-2,TGTGCCATCAGCCCCGGCCCTAGCGGTACCGGGGAGCTGTTTTTT,CAISPGPSGTGELFF
TRBD1,TRBV10-3,-,TRBJ1-2,TGTGCCATCAGTGAAGTCGTGACAGGGTGGAACTATGGCTACACCTTC,CAISEVVTGWNYGYTF
-,TRBV28,-,TRBJ1-6,TGTGCCAGCACCATACCGGACAGCCTCGGTTCACCCCTCCACTTT,CASTIPDSLGSPLHF
TRBD1,TRBV7-6,-,TRBJ2-7,TGTGCCAGCAGTTCCGGACAGGCCGCGTCCTACGAGCAGTACTTC,CASSSGQAASYEQYF
-,TRBV30,-,TRBJ2-3,TGTGCCTGGAGTGTACTTCCTGGTACGCAGTATTTT,CAWSVLPGTQYF
TRBD2,TRBV2,-,TRBJ2-1,TGTGCCATCGAGGCGGCTAGCGGGGGTAATGAGCAGTTCTTC,CAIEAASGGNEQFF
-,TRBV29-1,-,TRBJ1-1,TGCAGCGTTGAAGTCTCAGGGGAAGCTTTCTTT,CSVEVSGEAFF
TRBD1,TRBV2,-,TRBJ1-2,TGTGCCAGCAGTGAGGACAGGGTTGGCTACACCTTC,CASSEDRVGYTF
-,TRBV7-9,-,TRBJ1-3,TGTGCCAGCAGCCGCGCGATGCCTTCTGGAAACACCATATATTTT,CASSRAMPSGNTIYF
TRBD1,TRBV2,-,TRBJ1-6,TGTGCCAGCAGAAACAGGGGGCTGAATTCACCCCTCCACTTT,CASRNRGLNSPLHF
-,TRBV7-9,-,TRBJ1-6,TGTGCCAGCAGCTTATTTGAGGGTAATTCACCCCTCCACTTT,CASSLFEGNSPLHF
TRBD2,TRBV4-3,-,TRBJ2-3,TGCGCCAGCAGCCATCGCCTGGGCCCCACAGCGGGGGGGCAGGTAGATACGCAGTATTTT,CASSHRLGPTAGGQVDTQYF
-,TRBV28,-,TRBJ1-5,TGTGCCAGCAGTTACCTAGATCCCAGCAATCAGCCCCAGCATTTT,CASSYLDPSNQPQHF
-,TRBV27,-,TRBJ1-1,TGTGCCAGCAGAGGAGGGTACAACACTGAAGCTTTCTTT,CASRGGYNTEAFF
-,TRBV24-1,-,TRBJ2-2,TGTGCCACCAGTGTTTCCCGGGAGAACACCGGGGAGCTGTTTTTT,CATSVSRENTGELFF
TRBD2,TRBV3-1/TRBV3-2,-,TRBJ2-7,TGTGCCAGCAGCCAAGATCTGAGCGGGGGGGAGCAGTACTTC,CASSQDLSGGEQYF
-,TRBV30,-,TRBJ1-2,TGTGCCTGGGCCGTACAGGTCTCCACTGGCTACACCTTC,CAWAVQVSTGYTF
TRBD1,TRBV6-5,-,TRBJ1-5,TGTGCCAGCAGAGATCGACAGGGGGCTCAGCCCCAGCATTTT,CASRDRQGAQPQHF
-,TRBV9,-,TRBJ2-3,TGTGCCAGCGCGGGGGATACGCAGTATTTT,CASAGDTQYF
-,TRBV6-2/TRBV6-3,-,TRBJ1-1,TGTGCCAGCAGTTACGGAGGGTCTGAAGCTTTCTTT,CASSYGGSEAFF